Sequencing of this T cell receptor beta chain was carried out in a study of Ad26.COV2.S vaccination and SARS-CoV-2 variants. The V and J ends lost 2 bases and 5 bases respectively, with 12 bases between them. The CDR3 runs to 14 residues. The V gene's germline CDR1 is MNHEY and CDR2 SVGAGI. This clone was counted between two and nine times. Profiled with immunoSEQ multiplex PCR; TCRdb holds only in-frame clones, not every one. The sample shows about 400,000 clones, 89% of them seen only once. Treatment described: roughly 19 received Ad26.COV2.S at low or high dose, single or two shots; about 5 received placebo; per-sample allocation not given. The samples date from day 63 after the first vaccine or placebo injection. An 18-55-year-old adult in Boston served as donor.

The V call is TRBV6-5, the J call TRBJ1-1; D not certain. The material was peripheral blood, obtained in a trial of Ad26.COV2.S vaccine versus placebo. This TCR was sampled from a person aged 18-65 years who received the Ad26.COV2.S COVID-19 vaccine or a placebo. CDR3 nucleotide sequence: TGTGCCAGCAGTTACATGGACCGCGGGACTGAAGCTTTCTTT. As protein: CASSYMDRGTEAFF.